This passage covers 24 T cell receptor beta chains from one sample sequenced in a study of shared clonotypes between healthy human individuals (dated by TCRdb to between 2020 and 2021). The library was generated by the immunoSEQ multiplex PCR assay. TCRdb stores this immuneACCESS table with in-frame sequences only. Part of the clones is absent; in the studies checked, under half of the shortfall reflects unresolved V genes, and no reason is known for the rest. The sample table holds 400,000 to 600,000 clones, of which roughly three quarters were seen once. Together, the top ten hold less than 15% of the sample. Sequencing was carried out using PBMCs. Receptors were obtained from a woman between 40 and 50 years old in good health. Some clones in this sample may be carry-over from other donors' samples.

This chain uses TRBV5-1 with TRBJ2-2, with 13 bases fitting TRBD2. This CDR3 has 15 amino acids. V trimming: 4 bases; J trimming: 5 bases; junction bases outside the gene matches: 2. The germline gives CDR1 SGHRS, CDR2 YFSETQ. The CDR3 loop reads CASSAGLAGTGELFF. DNA of the CDR3: TGCGCCAGCAGCGCGGGACTAGCGGGGACCGGGGAGCTGTTTTTT.

This clone appeared a few times. This sequence joins TRBV6-6 and TRBJ1-4; TRBD1 might be the D (5 bases). This CDR3 is built from 12 residues. The V gene's germline CDR1 is MNHNY and CDR2 SVGAGI (reference sequence). The ends were cut back, 6 bases at V and 8 bases at J, with 10 bases in the middle. CDR3 sequence (DNA): TGTGCCAGCAGGGAGGGGCAAGAAAAACTGTTTTTT. This translates into CASREGQEKLFF.

Ten or more counts support this clone. This chain uses TRBV6-4 with TRBJ2-1; D unclear. This CDR3 is built from 13 residues. The ends were cut back, 3 bases at V and 0 bases at J, with 3 bases in the middle. Germline CDR1 reads MRHNA; CDR2 reads SNTAGT. For the CDR3, the DNA is TGTGCCAGCAGTGAGGACTCCTACAATGAGCAGTTCTTC. Residues: CASSEDSYNEQFF.

The J gene is TRBJ2-1, the V gene TRBV14; D possibly corresponds to TRBD2 (5 bases). There are 14 residues in the CDR3. Trimming took off 4 bases at V and 5 bases at J, with 12 bases between the two ends. Germline values: CDR1 SGHDN, CDR2 FVKESK. The CDR3 bases are TGTGCCAGCAGCCCCGTTCTAGCTCACAATGAGCAGTTCTTC. Residues: CASSPVLAHNEQFF.

The gene calls are TRBV28 and TRBJ1-1; no reliable D call. Trimming removed 6 bases from V and 3 bases from J, with 20 bases in between. CDR3 length: 16 amino acids. CDR1 is MDHEN, CDR2 SYDVKM, per germline. The CDR3 region has the DNA TGTGCCAGCAGCCACCAGGTTGGAGCTGGGGACACTGAAGCTTTCTTT. As protein: CASSHQVGAGDTEAFF.

The chain employs TRBV7-9 and TRBJ2-7, with a possible D match to TRBD2 (6 bases). CDR1 and CDR2 (germline): SEHNR, FQNEAQ (reference sequence). Trimming cost V 4 bases and J 2 bases, with 15 bases left between them. The CDR3 has 15 amino acids. In DNA, the CDR3 is TGTGCCAGCAGCTCAACGATGCTAGCGCCCTACGAGCAGTACTTC. It specifies CASSSTMLAPYEQYF.

The chain joins TRBV19 to TRBJ1-3; D gene uncertain. The CDR3 spans 15 residues. Trimming cost V 1 base and J 0 bases, with 7 bases left between them. Germline V gives CDR1 LNHDA, CDR2 SQIVND (reference sequence). CDR3 in DNA: TGTGCCAGTAGTATAGGCCGAGACTCTGGAAACACCATATATTTT. Amino acid sequence: CASSIGRDSGNTIYF.

The genes are TRBV27 and TRBJ2-2, with no clear D. Trimming left V 5 bases short and J 4 bases short, with 5 bases between. In germline, CDR1 is MNHEY, CDR2 SMNVEV (reference sequence). This CDR3 region has 12 residues. DNA for the CDR3: TGTGCCAGCAGTATGAGCACCGGGGAGCTGTTTTTT. It codes for CASSMSTGELFF.

The CDR3 coding sequence is TGCGCCAGAATTCCAGGGGGGAATCAGCCCCAGCATTTT. This codes for CARIPGGNQPQHF. V and J are TRBV23-1 and TRBJ1-5, with 7 bases matching TRBD1. TRBV23-1 is given ORF status, its function remaining uncertain. J was trimmed by 4 bases and V by 9 bases; bases with no gene match: 6. The CDR3 runs to 13 residues.

The genes are TRBV6-6 and TRBJ1-4, with 9 bases identical to TRBD1. Germline trimming cut 6 bases from V and 8 bases from J; bases unmatched to any gene: 7. Germline loops: CDR1 MNHNY, CDR2 SVGAGI (reference sequence). CDR3 length: 14 residues. DNA of the CDR3: TGTGCCAGCAGCCAGACAGGGGGAGGCGAAAAACTGTTTTTT. It codes for CASSQTGGGEKLFF.

This chain uses TRBV10-3 with TRBJ1-5; possibly TRBD1 for D (6 bases). V lost 3 bases, J lost 3 bases, and 9 bases lay in between. The CDR3 contains 14 residues. Germline V gives CDR1 ENHRY, CDR2 SYGVKD. The CDR3 region has the DNA TGTGCCATCAGTGATGGGACAAACAATCAGCCCCAGCATTTT. Residues: CAISDGTNNQPQHF.

This rearrangement joins TRBV7-3 to TRBJ2-7; 7 bases align to TRBD1. The CDR3 length is 15 residues. CDR1 is SGHTA and CDR2 is FQGTGA in the germline V gene. The junction had 12 bases not matched to a gene; V was cut back by 5 bases and J by 5 bases. In DNA, the CDR3 is TGTGCCAGCAGCCCCTCAGGGGGTCGGAAACACGAGCAGTACTTC. It codes for CASSPSGGRKHEQYF.

The genes are TRBV28 and TRBJ2-7, with D uncertain. Deletions cut 6 bases from V and 2 bases from J, with 5 bases between. The CDR3 has 11 residues. Germline V gene sequence: CDR1 MDHEN, CDR2 SYDVKM. The CDR3 sequence: CASRSTYEQYF. CDR3 DNA: TGTGCCAGCAGATCCACCTACGAGCAGTACTTC.

The chain recombines TRBV7-9 with TRBJ1-1, with D maybe TRBD1 (6 bases). Trimming stripped 3 bases from V and 2 bases from J, with 19 bases between. This CDR3 region has 17 residues. The germline CDR1 and CDR2 sequences are SEHNR and FQNEAQ (reference sequence). The CDR3 DNA follows: TGTGCCAGCAGCTTTTTTATATCCGGGACATTTAACACTGAAGCTTTCTTT. Translated, it gives CASSFFISGTFNTEAFF.

DNA for the CDR3: TGTGCCAGCAGCGTACGGAGTACCACAGATACGCAGTATTTT. This translates into CASSVRSTTDTQYF. This chain links TRBV9 with TRBJ2-3, with no clear D. The V and J ends lost 1 base and 2 bases respectively, with 8 bases between them. The germline CDR1 and CDR2 sequences are SGDLS and YYNGEE. This CDR3 spans 14 amino acids. The variable domain in full, with the rest retrieved from reference TRBV9 and TRBJ2-3, is DSGVTQTPKHLITATGQRVTLRCSPRSGDLSVYWYQQSLDQGLQFLIQYYNGEERAKGNILERFSAQQFPDLHSELNLSSLELGDSALYFCASSVRSTTDTQYFGPGTRLTVL.

The gene calls are TRBV11-2 and TRBJ2-1; 8 bases fit TRBD2. V lost 0 bases and J lost 5; bases outside the gene matches: 12. Germline CDR1 and CDR2: SGHAT and FQNNGV. The CDR3 is 18 amino acids. The DNA of the CDR3 is TGTGCCAGCAGCTTAGATCTGGGCGGGGGGCGCCTCCACAATGAGCAGTTCTTC. This translates into CASSLDLGGGRLHNEQFF.

The genes are TRBV27 and TRBJ2-3; D gene ambiguous. V was shortened by 4 bases and J by 0 bases, with 5 bases between the two germline ends. Germline V gives CDR1 MNHEY, CDR2 SMNVEV (reference sequence). This CDR3 spans 13 amino acids. CDR3 region: CASSYASTDTQYF. CDR3 bases: TGTGCCAGCAGTTACGCTAGCACAGATACGCAGTATTTT.

A note on this clone: This CDR3 fails to terminate in the conserved phenylalanine or tryptophan, so it likely reflects a read error. The chain carries TRBV30 and TRBJ1-1; possibly TRBD1 for D (6 bases). The CDR3 length is 14 residues. CDR1 is GTSNPN, CDR2 SVGIG, per germline (reference sequence). With 3 bases removed from V and 0 bases from J, the gap between germline ends came to 11 bases. CDR3 region: CAWSGQTMNTEAFL. Here the CDR3 DNA reads TGTGCCTGGAGCGGACAGACGATGAACACTGAAGCTTTCCTT.

Remarks on this clone: This same CDR3 is encoded by further DNA sequences in the sample. This chain joins TRBV27 and TRBJ2-7; weak D call: TRBD2 (5 bases). CDR1 is MNHEY and CDR2 is SMNVEV in the germline V gene (reference sequence). Trimming cost V 0 bases and J 4 bases, with 7 bases left between them. The CDR3 sequence is 13 residues long. CDR3 region: CASSLSRTYEQYF. The CDR3 region has the DNA TGTGCCAGCAGTTTATCGAGGACTTACGAGCAGTACTTC.

For this clone: Different DNA sequences within this sample yield the same CDR3. The rearrangement joins TRBV19 to TRBJ1-5, with 9 bases that match TRBD1. The CDR3 covers 13 residues. V dropped 5 bases and J dropped 4; count of bases not matched to a gene: 0. CDR1 is LNHDA, CDR2 SQIVND, per germline (reference sequence). This CDR3 is CASSGTGNQPQHF. In DNA form, the CDR3 reads TGTGCCAGTAGTGGGACAGGGAATCAGCCCCAGCATTTT.

The chain joins TRBV11-3 to TRBJ2-2; TRBD1 matches at 11 bases. CDR1 and CDR2 (germline): SGHNT, YENEEA. The trim removed 5 bases at V and 6 bases at J, leaving 8 bases unmatched. This CDR3 comprises 16 residues. For the CDR3, the DNA is TGTGCCAGCAGCCCAAGGACAGGGGGCAGGTCCGGGGAGCTGTTTTTT. Its translation: CASSPRTGGRSGELFF. Drawing the rest from reference TRBV11-3 and TRBJ2-2, the complete variable domain is EAGVVQSPRYKIIEKKQPVAFWCNPISGHNTLYWYLQNLGQGPELLIRYENEEAVDDSQLPKDRFSAERLKGVDSTLKIQPAELGDSAVYLCASSPRTGGRSGELFFGEGSRLTVL.

This sequence joins TRBV18 and TRBJ2-7, with a possible D match to TRBD1 (7 bases). CDR1 KGHSH and CDR2 LQKENI come from the germline V gene. V lost 5 bases to trimming and J lost 1 base, with 24 bases between them. The CDR3 sequence is 18 residues long. The chain's CDR3 is CASSERRAGGTSSYEQYF. The CDR3 nucleotides are TGTGCCAGCTCAGAAAGGAGGGCAGGGGGAACAAGTTCCTACGAGCAGTACTTC.

This chain joins TRBV27 and TRBJ1-4, with D possibly TRBD1 on 5 matching bases. CDR1 is MNHEY and CDR2 is SMNVEV in the germline V gene (reference sequence). Between the trimmed V and J ends, which lost 3 bases and 8 bases, there was a span of 16 bases. The CDR3 runs to 15 residues. CDR3 residues: CASSFYGTSGEKLFF. The CDR3 nucleotides read TGTGCCAGCAGTTTTTATGGGACTTCGGGGGAAAAACTGTTTTTT.

This clone has ten or more counts. The rearrangement links TRBV28 to TRBJ1-1; D perhaps matches TRBD1 (5 bases). CDR1 is MDHEN and CDR2 is SYDVKM in the germline V gene. Trimming shortened V by 2 bases and J by 4 bases, and 23 bases separated the two germline ends. This CDR3 is 18 amino acids long. The DNA for the CDR3 is TGTGCCAGCAGTTTACCTACCTCCACTAGGGGCGCGGTCACTGAAGCTTTCTTT. This translates into CASSLPTSTRGAVTEAFF.